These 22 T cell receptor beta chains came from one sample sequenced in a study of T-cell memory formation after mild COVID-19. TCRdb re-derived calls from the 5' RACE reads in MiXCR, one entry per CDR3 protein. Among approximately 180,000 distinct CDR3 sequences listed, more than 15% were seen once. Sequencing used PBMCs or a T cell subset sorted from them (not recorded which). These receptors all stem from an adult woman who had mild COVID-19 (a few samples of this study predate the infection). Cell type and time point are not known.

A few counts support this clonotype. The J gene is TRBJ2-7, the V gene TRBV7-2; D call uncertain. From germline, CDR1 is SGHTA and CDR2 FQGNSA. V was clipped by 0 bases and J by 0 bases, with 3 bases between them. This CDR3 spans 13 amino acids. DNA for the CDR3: TGTGCCAGCAGCTTAGCCATCTCCTACGAGCAGTACTTC. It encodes CASSLAISYEQYF.

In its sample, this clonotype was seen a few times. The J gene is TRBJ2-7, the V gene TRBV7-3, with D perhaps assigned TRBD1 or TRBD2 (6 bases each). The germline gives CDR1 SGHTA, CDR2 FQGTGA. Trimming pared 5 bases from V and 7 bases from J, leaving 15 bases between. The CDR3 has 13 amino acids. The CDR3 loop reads CASSAGTMREQYF. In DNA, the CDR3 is TGTGCCAGCAGCGCGGGGACAATGCGGGAGCAGTACTTC.

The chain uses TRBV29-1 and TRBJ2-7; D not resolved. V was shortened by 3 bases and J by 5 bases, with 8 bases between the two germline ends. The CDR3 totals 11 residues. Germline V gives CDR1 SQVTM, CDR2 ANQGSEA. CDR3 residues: CSVERQNEQYF. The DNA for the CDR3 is TGCAGCGTTGAGAGGCAGAACGAGCAGTACTTC.

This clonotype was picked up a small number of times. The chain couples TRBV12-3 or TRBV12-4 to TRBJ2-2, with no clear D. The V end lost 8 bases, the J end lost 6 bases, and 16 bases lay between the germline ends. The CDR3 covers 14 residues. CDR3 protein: CASGLESLSGELFF. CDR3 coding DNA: TGTGCCAGCGGGCTAGAATCCCTCTCCGGGGAGCTGTTTTTT.

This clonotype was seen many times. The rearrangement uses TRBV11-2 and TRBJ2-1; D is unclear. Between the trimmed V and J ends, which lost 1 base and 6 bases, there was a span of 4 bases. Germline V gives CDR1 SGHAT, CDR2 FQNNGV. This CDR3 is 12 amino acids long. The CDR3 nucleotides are TGTGCCAGCAGCTTAGCTGGCAATGAGCAGTTCTTC. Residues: CASSLAGNEQFF.

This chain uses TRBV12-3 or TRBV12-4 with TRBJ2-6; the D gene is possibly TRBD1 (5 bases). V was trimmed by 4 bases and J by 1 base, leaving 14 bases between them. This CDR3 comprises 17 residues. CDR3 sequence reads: CASSSPTGKSGANVLTF. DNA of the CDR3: TGTGCCAGCAGTTCCCCCACAGGAAAATCTGGGGCCAACGTCCTGACTTTC.

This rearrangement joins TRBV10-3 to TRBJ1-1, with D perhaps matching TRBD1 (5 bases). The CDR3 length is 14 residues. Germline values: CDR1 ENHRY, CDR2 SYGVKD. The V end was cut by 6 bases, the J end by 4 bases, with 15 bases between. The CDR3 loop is CAISAGGVGTEAFF. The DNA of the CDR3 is TGTGCCATCAGCGCGGGGGGGGTCGGCACTGAAGCTTTCTTT.

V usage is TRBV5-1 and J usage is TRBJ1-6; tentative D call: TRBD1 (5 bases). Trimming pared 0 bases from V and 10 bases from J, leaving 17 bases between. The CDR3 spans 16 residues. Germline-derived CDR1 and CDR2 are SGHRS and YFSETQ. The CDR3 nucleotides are TGCGCCAGCAGCTTGGTGGACGGGGCGGATGGGTCACCCCTCCACTTT. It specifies CASSLVDGADGSPLHF.

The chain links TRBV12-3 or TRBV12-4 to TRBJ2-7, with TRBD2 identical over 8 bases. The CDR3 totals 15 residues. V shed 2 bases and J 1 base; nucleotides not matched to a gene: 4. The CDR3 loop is CASSLRRGGSYEQYF. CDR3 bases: TGTGCCAGCAGTTTACGCCGGGGGGGATCCTACGAGCAGTACTTC.

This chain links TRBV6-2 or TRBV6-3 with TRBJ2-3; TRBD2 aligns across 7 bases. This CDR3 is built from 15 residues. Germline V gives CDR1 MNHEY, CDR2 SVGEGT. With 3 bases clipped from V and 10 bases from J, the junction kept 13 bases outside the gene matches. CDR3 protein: CASSYGGSGVVAQYF. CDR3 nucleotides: TGTGCCAGCAGTTATGGCGGGAGTGGGGTCGTTGCGCAGTATTTT.

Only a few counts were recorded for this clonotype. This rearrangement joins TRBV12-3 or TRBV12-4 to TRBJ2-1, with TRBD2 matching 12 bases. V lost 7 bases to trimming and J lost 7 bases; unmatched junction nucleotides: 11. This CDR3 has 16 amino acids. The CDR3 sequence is CASTPMLAGGNNEQFF. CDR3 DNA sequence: TGTGCCAGCACCCCGATGCTAGCGGGAGGGAATAATGAGCAGTTCTTC.

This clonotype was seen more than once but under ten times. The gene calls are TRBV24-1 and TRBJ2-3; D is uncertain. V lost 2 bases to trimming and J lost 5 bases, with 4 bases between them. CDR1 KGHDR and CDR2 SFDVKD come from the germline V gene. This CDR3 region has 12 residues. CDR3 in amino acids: CATSDSIDTQYF. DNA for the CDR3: TGTGCCACCAGTGATTCGATAGATACGCAGTATTTT.

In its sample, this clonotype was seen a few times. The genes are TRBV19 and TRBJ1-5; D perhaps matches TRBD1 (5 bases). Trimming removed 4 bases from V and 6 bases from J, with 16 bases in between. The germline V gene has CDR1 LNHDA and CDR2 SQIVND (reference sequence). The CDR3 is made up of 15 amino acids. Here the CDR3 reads CASSTSGGGGQPQHF. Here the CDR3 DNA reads TGTGCCAGTAGTACATCGGGGGGGGGAGGTCAGCCCCAGCATTTT.

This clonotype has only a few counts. The CDR3 sequence: CASSPSAGAGFF. CDR3 bases: TGTGCCAGCTCACCTTCGGCGGGAGCCGGGTTCTTC. This sequence joins TRBV18 and TRBJ2-1, with 7 bases fitting TRBD2. Germline trimming cut 3 bases from V and 15 bases from J; bases unmatched to any gene: 8. The CDR3 has 12 amino acids. Germline V CDR1 and CDR2: KGHSH, LQKENI.

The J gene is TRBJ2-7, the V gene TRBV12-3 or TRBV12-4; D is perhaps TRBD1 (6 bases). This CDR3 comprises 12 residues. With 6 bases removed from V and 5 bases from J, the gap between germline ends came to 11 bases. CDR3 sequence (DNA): TGTGCCAGCAGACGTCAGGGGAACGAGCAGTACTTC. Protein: CASRRQGNEQYF.

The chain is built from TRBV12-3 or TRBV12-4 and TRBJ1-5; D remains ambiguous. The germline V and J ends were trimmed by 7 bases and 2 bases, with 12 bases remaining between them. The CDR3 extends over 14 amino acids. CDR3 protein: CASTGSVGNQPQHF. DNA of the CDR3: TGTGCCAGCACAGGCTCCGTGGGCAATCAGCCCCAGCATTTT.

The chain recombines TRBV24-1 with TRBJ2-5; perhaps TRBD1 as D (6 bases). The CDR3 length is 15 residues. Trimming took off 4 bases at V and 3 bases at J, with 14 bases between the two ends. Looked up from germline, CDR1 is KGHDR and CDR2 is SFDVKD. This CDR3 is CATSDPMNREETQYF. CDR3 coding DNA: TGTGCCACCAGTGACCCAATGAACAGGGAAGAGACCCAGTACTTC.

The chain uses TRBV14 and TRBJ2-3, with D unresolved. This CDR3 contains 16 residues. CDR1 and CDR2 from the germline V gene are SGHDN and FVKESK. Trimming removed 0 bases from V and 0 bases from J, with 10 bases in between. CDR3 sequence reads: CASSQELGLSTDTQYF. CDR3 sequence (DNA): TGTGCCAGCAGCCAAGAGCTGGGCCTCAGCACAGATACGCAGTATTTT.

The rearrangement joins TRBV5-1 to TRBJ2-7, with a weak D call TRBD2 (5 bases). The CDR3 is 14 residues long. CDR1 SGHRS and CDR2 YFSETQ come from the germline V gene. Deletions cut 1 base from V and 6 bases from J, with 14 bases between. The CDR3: CASSLSPKSGEQYF. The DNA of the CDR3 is TGCGCCAGCAGCTTGAGTCCAAAGAGCGGCGAGCAGTACTTC.

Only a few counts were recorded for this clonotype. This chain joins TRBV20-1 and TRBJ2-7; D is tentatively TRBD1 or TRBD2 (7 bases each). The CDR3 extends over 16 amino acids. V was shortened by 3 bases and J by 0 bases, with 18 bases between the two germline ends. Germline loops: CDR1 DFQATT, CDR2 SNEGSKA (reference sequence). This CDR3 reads CSASWEGAKDSYEQYF. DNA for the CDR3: TGCAGTGCTAGTTGGGAGGGGGCCAAGGACTCCTACGAGCAGTACTTC.

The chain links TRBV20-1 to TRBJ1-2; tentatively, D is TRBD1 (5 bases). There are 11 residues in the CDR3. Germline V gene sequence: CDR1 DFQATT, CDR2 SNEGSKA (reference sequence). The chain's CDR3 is CSGGTDVAYTF. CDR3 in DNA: TGCAGCGGAGGGACTGATGTAGCCTACACCTTC.

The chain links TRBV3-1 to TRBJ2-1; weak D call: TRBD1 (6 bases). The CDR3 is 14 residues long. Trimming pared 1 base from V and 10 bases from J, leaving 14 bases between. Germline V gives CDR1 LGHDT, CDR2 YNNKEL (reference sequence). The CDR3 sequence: CASSQGYGGVEQFF. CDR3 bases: TGTGCCAGCAGCCAAGGGTATGGGGGCGTGGAGCAGTTCTTC.